The 29 T cell receptor beta chains given below trace back to one sample, sequenced in a study of blood T cell repertoires in COVID-19 (dated by TCRdb to about 2020). The library was built by means of the immunoSEQ multiplex PCR assay. The table was pulled from immuneACCESS by TCRdb, which kept in-frame rearrangements only. Such tables lose some clones; where checked, under half of the loss comes from unresolved V genes, and the rest has no known cause. The sample table records 200,000 to 300,000 clones; around four fifths of these occur just once. The ten largest clones add up to 12% of the sample. Source material: peripheral blood. These receptors were taken from a woman in her sixties or seventies with active or convalescent COVID-19.

The CDR3 is CSAPRQETQYF. The CDR3 DNA sequence: TGCAGTGCTCCCAGGCAAGAGACCCAGTACTTC. V and J are TRBV20-1 and TRBJ2-5; D is uncertain. V was cut by 5 bases and J by 2 bases, with 6 bases left in between. Germline V gives CDR1 DFQATT, CDR2 SNEGSKA (reference sequence). This CDR3 region has 11 residues.

This sequence joins TRBV5-6 and TRBJ1-1; D call uncertain. V was clipped by 0 bases and J by 1 base, with 7 bases between them. This CDR3 contains 14 residues. Germline V gene data show CDR1 as SGHDT and CDR2 as YYEEEE. CDR3 DNA: TGTGCCAGCAGCTTGGCCTGGCAGAACACTGAAGCTTTCTTT. This translates into CASSLAWQNTEAFF.

The chain recombines TRBV5-1 with TRBJ2-1, with a tentative D call TRBD1 (5 bases). Germline-derived CDR1 and CDR2 are SGHRS and YFSETQ. Trimming took 4 bases from V and 3 from J, leaving 11 bases between them. The CDR3 runs 14 residues. The CDR3 sequence: CASSELQDYNEQFF. Written as DNA, the CDR3 is TGCGCCAGCAGCGAGTTACAGGACTACAATGAGCAGTTCTTC.

V is TRBV6-5 and J is TRBJ1-1; tentatively, D is TRBD1 (5 bases). Germline CDR1 reads MNHEY; CDR2 reads SVGAGI. V gave up 7 bases and J gave up 4 bases, with 16 bases separating them. The CDR3 length is 14 residues. The CDR3 sequence: CASTSRSGGTEAFF. CDR3 nucleotides: TGTGCCAGCACATCCCGATCGGGGGGCACTGAAGCTTTCTTT.

The CDR3 spells CASSLGKTDSYGYTF. In DNA, the CDR3 is TGCGCCAGCAGCCTGGGAAAGACAGATTCTTATGGCTACACCTTC. The V and J genes are TRBV4-1 and TRBJ1-2, with D perhaps TRBD1 (5 bases). Germline V CDR1 and CDR2: MGHRA, YSYEKL. Between the trimmed V and J ends, which lost 4 bases and 5 bases, there was a span of 17 bases. The CDR3 has 15 residues.

The V call is TRBV19, the J call TRBJ1-2, with 9 bases lining up with TRBD1. The CDR3 sequence is 14 residues long. The junction had 6 bases not matched to a gene; V was cut back by 5 bases and J by 5 bases. The germline V gene has CDR1 LNHDA and CDR2 SQIVND (reference sequence). CDR3 in amino acids: CASSVGTGLYGYTF. DNA for the CDR3: TGTGCCAGTAGTGTTGGGACAGGGCTTTATGGCTACACCTTC.

This chain links TRBV19 with TRBJ1-2; 7 nucleotides agree with TRBD1. This CDR3 is built from 14 residues. The V segment lost 4 bases and the J segment 11 bases; nucleotides outside the gene matches: 13. The germline V gene has CDR1 LNHDA and CDR2 SQIVND (reference sequence). For the CDR3, the DNA is TGTGCCAGTAGTAGCTACCGGGACAGCCTCCTTTACACCTTC. It codes for CASSSYRDSLLYTF. The variable domain in full, with the rest retrieved from reference TRBV19 and TRBJ1-2, is DGGITQSPKYLFRKEGQNVTLSCEQNLNHDAMYWYRQDPGQGLRLIYYSQIVNDFQKGDIAEGYSVSREKKESFPLTVTSAQKNPTAFYLCASSSYRDSLLYTFGSGTRLTVV.

The chain recombines TRBV9 with TRBJ2-1; TRBD2 agrees at 9 bases. V shed 3 bases and J 4 bases; nucleotides not matched to a gene: 5. Germline values: CDR1 SGDLS, CDR2 YYNGEE. This CDR3 has 15 residues. CDR3 bases: TGTGCCAGCAGCGAAGTAGCGGGGGTTTACAATGAGCAGTTCTTC. Translated, it gives CASSEVAGVYNEQFF. The entire variable domain, with the rest obtained from reference TRBV9 and TRBJ2-1, is as follows: DSGVTQTPKHLITATGQRVTLRCSPRSGDLSVYWYQQSLDQGLQFLIQYYNGEERAKGNILERFSAQQFPDLHSELNLSSLELGDSALYFCASSEVAGVYNEQFFGPGTRLTVL.

This sequence joins TRBV5-8 and TRBJ2-3, with D perhaps TRBD1 (6 bases). In germline, CDR1 is SGHTS, CDR2 YDEGEE. V was cut by 0 bases and J by 1 base, with 12 bases left in between. This CDR3 comprises 16 residues. This CDR3 is CASSLGGPGRTDTQYF. The DNA of the CDR3 is TGTGCCAGCAGCTTGGGGGGGCCAGGTCGCACAGATACGCAGTATTTT. The full variable domain, with the rest looked up from reference TRBV5-8 and TRBJ2-3, is EAGVTQSPTHLIKTRGQQATLRCSPISGHTSVYWYQQALGLGLQFLLWYDEGEERNRGNFPPRFSGRQFPNYSSELNVNALELEDSALYLCASSLGGPGRTDTQYFGPGTRLTVL.

The chain joins TRBV2 to TRBJ2-1; 8 bases match TRBD2. This CDR3 spans 14 amino acids. Germline CDR1 reads SNHLY; CDR2 reads FYNNEI. V dropped 7 bases and J dropped 1; count of bases not matched to a gene: 3. In nucleotides, the CDR3 is TGTGCCAGCACCCGGGGGGGTTCCTACAATGAGCAGTTCTTC. Protein product: CASTRGGSYNEQFF.

There are a few counts of this clone. J is TRBJ2-7 and V is TRBV2; 7 nucleotides match TRBD2. The V gene end was trimmed by 3 bases and the J gene end by 4 bases; junction bases not matched to a gene: 12. This CDR3 spans 16 amino acids. Germline CDR1 SNHLY, CDR2 FYNNEI. CDR3 coding DNA: TGTGCCAGCAGTGAGGTGGGAGGGGTAAATAGGTACGAGCAGTACTTC. Encoded protein: CASSEVGGVNRYEQYF. The full variable domain, in which reference TRBV2 and TRBJ2-7 provide the parts outside the CDR3, is EPEVTQTPSHQVTQMGQEVILRCVPISNHLYFYWYRQILGQKVEFLVSFYNNEISEKSEIFDDQFSVERPDGSNFTLKIRSTKLEDSAMYFCASSEVGGVNRYEQYFGPGTRLTVT.

This rearrangement joins TRBV19 to TRBJ1-5; D perhaps matches TRBD1 (5 bases). V lost 6 bases, J lost 10 bases, and 19 bases lay in between. Germline V CDR1 and CDR2: LNHDA, SQIVND (reference sequence). This CDR3 spans 14 amino acids. The CDR3 nucleotides read TGTGCCAGTAGGGTCCGCGGAGGGGTCAGCCCCCAGCATTTT. Translation: CASRVRGGVSPQHF.

CDR3 sequence reads: CASKLAVSSYNEQFF. CDR3 DNA sequence: TGTGCCAGCAAACTAGCGGTGAGCTCCTACAATGAGCAGTTCTTC. The V and J genes are TRBV6-5 and TRBJ2-1; 8 bases are a match to TRBD2. The CDR3 has 15 residues. The germline V gene has CDR1 MNHEY and CDR2 SVGAGI. The V segment lost 7 bases and the J segment 0 bases; nucleotides outside the gene matches: 5.

The chain employs TRBV5-8 and TRBJ1-5, with a tentative D call TRBD1 (6 bases). V lost 3 bases to trimming and J lost 1 base, with 14 bases between them. CDR3 length: 16 amino acids. Germline assignment: CDR1 SGHTS and CDR2 YDEGEE. The CDR3 loop reads CASSSGTGLSNQPQHF. The DNA for the CDR3 is TGTGCCAGCAGCTCGGGCACAGGGTTAAGCAATCAGCCCCAGCATTTT.

The chain couples TRBV4-3 to TRBJ1-4; 7 bases are shared with TRBD1. The CDR3 covers 14 residues. Germline-derived CDR1 and CDR2 are LGHNA and YSLEER. J gave up 8 bases and V 5 bases, and 8 bases lay outside the gene matches. In nucleotides, the CDR3 is TGCGCCAGCAGCACAGGGGACGGGTGGGAAAAACTGTTTTTT. Translated: CASSTGDGWEKLFF.

The chain employs TRBV5-6 and TRBJ2-3, with D perhaps TRBD2 (5 bases). The CDR3 length is 15 residues. Deletions cut 2 bases from V and 1 base from J, with 11 bases between. Looked up from germline, CDR1 is SGHDT and CDR2 is YYEEEE. The CDR3: CASSFASRGTDTQYF. For the CDR3, the DNA is TGTGCCAGCAGCTTTGCTAGCCGAGGCACAGATACGCAGTATTTT.

The chain carries TRBV14 and TRBJ1-2; D may be TRBD1 (6 bases). This CDR3 has 14 amino acids. The V gene lost 4 bases and the J gene lost 8 bases, with 17 bases spanning the gap. Germline loops: CDR1 SGHDN, CDR2 FVKESK. The CDR3 DNA reads TGTGCCAGCAGCCCCATGGGGGGGGCCGTCGGCTACACCTTC. The encoded protein is CASSPMGGAVGYTF.

The V call is TRBV5-8, the J call TRBJ2-7; 10 bases are shared with TRBD2. The CDR3 has 13 residues. The germline CDR1 and CDR2 sequences are SGHTS and YDEGEE. The V and J ends lost 5 bases and 6 bases, in that order; junction bases with no gene match: 5. The chain's CDR3 is CASRSGGAAEQYF. The CDR3, as DNA: TGTGCCAGCAGGAGCGGGGGGGCCGCCGAGCAGTACTTC.

The V gene is TRBV9, the J gene TRBJ1-6, with D perhaps TRBD1 (5 bases). Trimming removed 0 bases from V and 8 bases from J, with 9 bases in between. Germline V gene data show CDR1 as SGDLS and CDR2 as YYNGEE. The CDR3 is made up of 14 amino acids. CDR3 amino acids: CASSVGRDDSPLHF. The CDR3 bases are TGTGCCAGCAGCGTAGGCAGGGATGATTCACCCCTCCACTTT.

The V gene is TRBV2, the J gene TRBJ1-5; D remains ambiguous. CDR1 is SNHLY, CDR2 FYNNEI, per germline. V lost 3 bases to trimming and J lost 6 bases, with 9 bases between them. CDR3 size: 13 residues. The chain's CDR3 is CASSEGSSQPQHF. As DNA, the CDR3 is TGTGCCAGCAGTGAGGGGAGTAGTCAGCCCCAGCATTTT.

The V and J genes are TRBV13 and TRBJ1-2, with 9 bases fitting TRBD1. There are 13 residues in the CDR3. With 4 bases clipped from V and 4 bases from J, the junction kept 1 base outside the gene matches. The V gene's germline CDR1 is PRHDT and CDR2 FYEKMQ (reference sequence). CDR3 in amino acids: CASSSQGAYGYTF. DNA for the CDR3: TGTGCCAGCAGCTCACAGGGGGCCTATGGCTACACCTTC.

The chain carries TRBV20-1 and TRBJ2-7; D may be TRBD2 (5 bases). V shed 3 bases and J shed 4 bases, with 16 bases lying between them. CDR3 length: 14 residues. Germline values: CDR1 DFQATT, CDR2 SNEGSKA (reference sequence). In DNA form, the CDR3 reads TGCAGTGCTAGTGTCAGTAAAGGAGGATACGAGCAGTACTTC. It yields the protein CSASVSKGGYEQYF.

The chain links TRBV15 to TRBJ2-6, with D maybe TRBD2 (6 bases). The CDR3 loop spans 15 amino acids. Germline CDR1 is LNHNV and CDR2 is YYDKDF (reference sequence). V was shortened by 1 base and J by 2 bases, with 6 bases between the two germline ends. Here the CDR3 DNA reads TGTGCCACCAGCAGAGGGGGGGCTGGGGCCAACGTCCTGACTTTC. Translated: CATSRGGAGANVLTF.

This chain connects TRBV7-3 to TRBJ2-1, with TRBD2 matching 7 bases. This CDR3 spans 13 amino acids. Germline V gene sequence: CDR1 SGHTA, CDR2 FQGTGA. V was pared by 5 bases and J by 5 bases, with 3 bases of the junction left unmatched. The CDR3 DNA reads TGTGCCAGCAGCCCCACTAGCGACAATGAGCAGTTCTTC. Translated: CASSPTSDNEQFF.

This chain links TRBV19 with TRBJ2-1, with TRBD1 matching 8 bases. V was clipped by 6 bases and J by 5 bases; unmatched bases: 9. Germline V lookup: CDR1 LNHDA, CDR2 SQIVND (reference sequence). The CDR3 totals 15 residues. This chain's CDR3 is CASRPSGQGNNEQFF. The DNA of the CDR3 is TGTGCCAGTAGGCCCAGCGGACAGGGTAACAATGAGCAGTTCTTC.

The CDR3 is CASSFETRNQPQHF. For the CDR3, the DNA is TGTGCCAGCAGCTTCGAAACGAGGAATCAGCCCCAGCATTTT. The chain employs TRBV7-9 and TRBJ1-5, with unresolved D. The germline CDR1 and CDR2 sequences are SEHNR and FQNEAQ (reference sequence). V was trimmed by 3 bases and J by 4 bases, leaving 10 bases between them. This CDR3 has 14 amino acids.

This chain connects TRBV12-3 or TRBV12-4 to TRBJ1-2, with D possibly matching TRBD1 (5 bases). The CDR3 has 12 residues. V lost 5 bases, J lost 4 bases, and 8 bases lay in between. The CDR3 region is CASSRTPYGYTF. The CDR3 DNA follows: TGTGCCAGCAGTCGGACACCCTATGGCTACACCTTC.

This clone has only a few counts. The chain recombines TRBV7-8 with TRBJ2-7; the match to TRBD2 covers 14 bases. Trimming removed 5 bases from V and 3 bases from J; junction bases left unmatched: 9. The CDR3 consists of 17 residues. Germline V gives CDR1 SGHVS, CDR2 FQNEAQ. The chain's CDR3 is CASSPRLAGGRGYEQYF. As DNA, the CDR3 is TGTGCCAGCAGCCCCCGACTAGCGGGGGGGCGGGGCTACGAGCAGTACTTC.

The DNA of the CDR3 is TGTGCCAGCAGCGTAAGGAGCTCTGGGGCCAACGTCCTGACTTTC. This encodes CASSVRSSGANVLTF. The chain links TRBV9 to TRBJ2-6, with D unresolved. The CDR3 is made up of 15 amino acids. Between the trimmed V and J ends, which lost 1 base and 0 bases, there was a span of 5 bases. From germline, CDR1 is SGDLS and CDR2 YYNGEE.